The clone carrying this T cell receptor beta chain was found many times. This CDR3 is 15 amino acids long. The V end lost 4 bases, the J end lost 4 bases, and 17 bases lay between the germline ends. CDR1 is SGHKS and CDR2 is YYEKEE in the germline V gene (reference sequence). This entry comes from a study of T cells after yellow fever vaccination. In TCRdb, the 5' RACE reads were re-called with MiXCR into one record per CDR3 protein. The sample yields nearly 350,000 distinct CDR3 sequences, 7% to 9% seen once. The specimen comprised PBMCs, sampled about 41 days after the first yellow fever vaccination. The TCR originated in a man between 18 and 29 years old who received the YFV17D yellow fever vaccine. The V gene is TRBV5-5, the J gene TRBJ1-1, with a weak D call TRBD1 (5 bases). CDR3 sequence reads: CASSEGAPGGTEAFF. The CDR3 DNA follows: TGTGCCAGCAGCGAGGGCGCTCCGGGGGGCACTGAAGCTTTCTTT.